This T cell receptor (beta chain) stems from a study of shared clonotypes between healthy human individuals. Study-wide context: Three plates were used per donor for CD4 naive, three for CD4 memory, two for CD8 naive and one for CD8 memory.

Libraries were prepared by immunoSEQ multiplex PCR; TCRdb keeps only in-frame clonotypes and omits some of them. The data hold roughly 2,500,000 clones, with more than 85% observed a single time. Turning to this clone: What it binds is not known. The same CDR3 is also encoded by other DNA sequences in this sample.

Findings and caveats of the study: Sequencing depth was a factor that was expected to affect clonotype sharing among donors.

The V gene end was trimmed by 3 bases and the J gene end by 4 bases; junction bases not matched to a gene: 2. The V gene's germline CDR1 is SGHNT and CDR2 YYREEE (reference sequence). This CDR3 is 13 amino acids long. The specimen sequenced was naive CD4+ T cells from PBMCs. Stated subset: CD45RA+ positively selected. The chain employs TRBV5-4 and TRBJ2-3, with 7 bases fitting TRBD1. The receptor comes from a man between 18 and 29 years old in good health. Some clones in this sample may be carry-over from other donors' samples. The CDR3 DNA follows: TGTGCCAGCAGCTCGCAGGGGGCAGATACGCAGTATTTT. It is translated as CASSSQGADTQYF. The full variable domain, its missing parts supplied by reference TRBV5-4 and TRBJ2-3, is ETGVTQSPTHLIKTRGQQVTLRCSSQSGHNTVSWYQQALGQGPQFIFQYYREEENGRGNFPPRFSGLQFPNYSSELNVNALELDDSALYLCASSSQGADTQYFGPGTRLTVL.